This note documents a single T cell receptor (beta chain) sequence. Looked up from germline, CDR1 is SGHDT and CDR2 is YYEEEE. The CDR3 length is 15 residues. The junction had 7 bases not matched to a gene; V was cut back by 3 bases and J by 2 bases. The data were obtained in a study of T cell changes during pregnancy in multiple sclerosis. The data were produced by immunoSEQ multiplex PCR, yet TCRdb's version contains in-frame clones alone and is incomplete. This sample has tens of thousands of clones, with about 94% found just once. The source is a female donor in good health, enrolled as a control in a pregnancy study. The V and J genes are TRBV5-6 and TRBJ2-5; 7 bases match TRBD1. Source: peripheral blood, taken in the second trimester of pregnancy. CDR3 sequence reads: CASSWFDREQETQYF. CDR3 in DNA: TGTGCCAGCAGCTGGTTCGACAGGGAGCAAGAGACCCAGTACTTC.